Given below is one TCR beta chain in context. Its matching antigen is unknown. The sample originates from a study of shared clonotypes between healthy human individuals. General study points: Sharing of clonotypes among donors was expected to vary with sequencing depth. Non-shared clonotypes showed lower generation probabilities than clonotypes common to all four donors.

CDR3 length: 16 residues. V dropped 3 bases and J dropped 0 bases, with 12 bases sitting between them. Germline V gene lookup returns CDR1 MRHNA and CDR2 SNTAGT. Assay runs were performed at deep level. Some clones are missing from TCRdb's copy, which holds only in-frame ones; the method was immunoSEQ multiplex PCR. The sample consists of 550,000 to 600,000 clones, 95% to 98% of them appearing once. Naive-designated CD8 cells lacked CD45RO, were positively enriched for CCR7, and omitted terminally differentiated effector memory CD45RA+ cells. The specimen sequenced was naive CD8+ T cells sorted from blood. The TCR comes from a man aged 25 to 40 in good health. V is TRBV6-4 and J is TRBJ2-1; a weak D match, TRBD2 (6 bases). CDR3 in amino acids: CASSERGGASYNEQFF. The CDR3 DNA follows: TGTGCCAGCAGTGAACGTGGAGGGGCCTCCTACAATGAGCAGTTCTTC.